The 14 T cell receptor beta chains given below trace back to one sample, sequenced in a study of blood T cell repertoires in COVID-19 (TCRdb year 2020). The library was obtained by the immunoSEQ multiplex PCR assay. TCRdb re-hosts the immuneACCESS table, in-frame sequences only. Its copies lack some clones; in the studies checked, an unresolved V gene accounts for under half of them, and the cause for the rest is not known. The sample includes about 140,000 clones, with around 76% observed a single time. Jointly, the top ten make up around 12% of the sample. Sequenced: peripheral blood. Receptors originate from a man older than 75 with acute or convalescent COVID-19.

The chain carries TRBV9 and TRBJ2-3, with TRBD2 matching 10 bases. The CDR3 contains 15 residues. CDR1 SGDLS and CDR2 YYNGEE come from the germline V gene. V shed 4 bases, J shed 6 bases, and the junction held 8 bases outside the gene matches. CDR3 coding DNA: TGTGCCAGCAGCCCCCAGCGGGGGGGCTTTGATACGCAGTATTTT. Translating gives CASSPQRGGFDTQYF. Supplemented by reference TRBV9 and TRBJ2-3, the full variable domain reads DSGVTQTPKHLITATGQRVTLRCSPRSGDLSVYWYQQSLDQGLQFLIQYYNGEERAKGNILERFSAQQFPDLHSELNLSSLELGDSALYFCASSPQRGGFDTQYFGPGTRLTVL.

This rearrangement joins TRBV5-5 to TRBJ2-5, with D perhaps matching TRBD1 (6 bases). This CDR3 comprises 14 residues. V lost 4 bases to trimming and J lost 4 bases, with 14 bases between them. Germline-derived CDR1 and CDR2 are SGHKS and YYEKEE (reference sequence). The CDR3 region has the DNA TGTGCCAGCAGCCGGACAGTAATGGTAGAGACCCAGTACTTC. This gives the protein CASSRTVMVETQYF.

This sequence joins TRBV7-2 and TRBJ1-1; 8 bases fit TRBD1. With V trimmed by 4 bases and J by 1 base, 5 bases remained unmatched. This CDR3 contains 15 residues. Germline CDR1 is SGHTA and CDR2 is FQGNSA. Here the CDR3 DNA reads TGTGCCAGCAGCTCTAGAGGACAGGGGAACACTGAAGCTTTCTTT. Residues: CASSSRGQGNTEAFF.

This CDR3 is CASSVEGAETQYF. DNA for the CDR3: TGTGCCAGCAGTGTGGAGGGGGCAGAGACCCAGTACTTC. The chain uses TRBV2 and TRBJ2-5; perhaps TRBD1 as D (7 bases). V shed 4 bases and J shed 4 bases, with 10 bases lying between them. The CDR3 has 13 amino acids. Germline CDR1 reads SNHLY; CDR2 reads FYNNEI. The full variable domain, rest sourced from reference TRBV2 and TRBJ2-5, is EPEVTQTPSHQVTQMGQEVILRCVPISNHLYFYWYRQILGQKVEFLVSFYNNEISEKSEIFDDQFSVERPDGSNFTLKIRSTKLEDSAMYFCASSVEGAETQYFGPGTRLLVL.

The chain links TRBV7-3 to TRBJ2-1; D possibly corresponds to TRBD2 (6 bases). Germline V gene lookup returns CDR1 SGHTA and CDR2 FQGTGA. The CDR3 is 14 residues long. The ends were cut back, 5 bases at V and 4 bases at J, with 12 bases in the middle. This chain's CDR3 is CASSPTRDYNEQFF. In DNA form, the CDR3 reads TGTGCCAGCAGCCCGACTAGAGATTACAATGAGCAGTTCTTC.

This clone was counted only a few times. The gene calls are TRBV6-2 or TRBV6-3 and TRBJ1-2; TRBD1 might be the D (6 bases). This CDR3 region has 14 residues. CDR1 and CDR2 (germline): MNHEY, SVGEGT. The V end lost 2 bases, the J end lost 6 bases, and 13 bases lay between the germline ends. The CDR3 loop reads CASSYPGTRHGYTF. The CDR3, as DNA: TGTGCCAGCAGTTACCCGGGGACAAGACATGGCTACACCTTC.

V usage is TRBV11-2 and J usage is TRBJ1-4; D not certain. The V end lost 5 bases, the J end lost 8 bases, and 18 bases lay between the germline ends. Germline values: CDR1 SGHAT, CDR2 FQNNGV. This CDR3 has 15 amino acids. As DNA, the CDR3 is TGTGCCAGCAGCGCCAACTTCGGGGTTGGGGAAAAACTGTTTTTT. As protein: CASSANFGVGEKLFF.

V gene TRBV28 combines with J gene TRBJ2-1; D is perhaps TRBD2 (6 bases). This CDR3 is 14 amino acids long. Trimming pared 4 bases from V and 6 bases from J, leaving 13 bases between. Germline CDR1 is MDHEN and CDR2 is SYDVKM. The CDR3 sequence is CASSWRVPGNEQFF. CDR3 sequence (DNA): TGTGCCAGCAGTTGGAGGGTCCCGGGCAATGAGCAGTTCTTC.

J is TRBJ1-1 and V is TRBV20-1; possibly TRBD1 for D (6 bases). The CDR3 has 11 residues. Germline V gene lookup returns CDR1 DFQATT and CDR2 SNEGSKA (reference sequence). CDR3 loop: CGGQRNTEAFF. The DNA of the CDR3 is TGCGGGGGACAACGGAACACTGAAGCTTTCTTT.

Here the CDR3 reads CASSKSGGAYNEQFF. The CDR3 DNA is TGTGCCAGCTCCAAAAGCGGGGGGGCCTACAATGAGCAGTTCTTC. The chain has TRBV6-5 and TRBJ2-1; 10 bases line up with TRBD2. V lost 8 bases, J lost 2 bases, and 6 bases stayed unmatched. This CDR3 contains 15 residues. Germline V gene sequence: CDR1 MNHEY, CDR2 SVGAGI.

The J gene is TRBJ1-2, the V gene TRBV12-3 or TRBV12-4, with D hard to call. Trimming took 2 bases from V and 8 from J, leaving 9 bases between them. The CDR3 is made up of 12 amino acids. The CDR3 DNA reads TGTGCCAGCAGTTTATTACGGGGAGGCTACACCTTC. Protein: CASSLLRGGYTF.

The CDR3 here is CASSISGGNYNEQFF. CDR3 nucleotide sequence: TGTGCCAGTAGTATAAGCGGGGGGAACTACAATGAGCAGTTCTTC. This chain joins TRBV19 and TRBJ2-1, with TRBD2 matching over 9 bases. Losses at the gene ends were 2 bases for V and 3 bases for J; bases not matched to a gene: 2. The CDR3 consists of 15 residues. CDR1 and CDR2 (germline): LNHDA, SQIVND (reference sequence).

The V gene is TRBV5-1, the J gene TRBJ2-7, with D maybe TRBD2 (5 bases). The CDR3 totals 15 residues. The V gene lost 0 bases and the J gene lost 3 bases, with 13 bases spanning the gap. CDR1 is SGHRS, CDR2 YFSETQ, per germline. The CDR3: CASSLGGIPLYEQYF. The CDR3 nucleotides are TGCGCCAGCAGCTTGGGAGGGATTCCCCTCTACGAGCAGTACTTC.

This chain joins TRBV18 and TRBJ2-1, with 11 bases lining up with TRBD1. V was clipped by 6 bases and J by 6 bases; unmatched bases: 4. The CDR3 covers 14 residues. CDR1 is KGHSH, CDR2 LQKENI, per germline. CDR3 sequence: CASSAGTGGNEQFF. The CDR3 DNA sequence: TGTGCCAGCTCGGCCGGGACAGGGGGCAATGAGCAGTTCTTC.